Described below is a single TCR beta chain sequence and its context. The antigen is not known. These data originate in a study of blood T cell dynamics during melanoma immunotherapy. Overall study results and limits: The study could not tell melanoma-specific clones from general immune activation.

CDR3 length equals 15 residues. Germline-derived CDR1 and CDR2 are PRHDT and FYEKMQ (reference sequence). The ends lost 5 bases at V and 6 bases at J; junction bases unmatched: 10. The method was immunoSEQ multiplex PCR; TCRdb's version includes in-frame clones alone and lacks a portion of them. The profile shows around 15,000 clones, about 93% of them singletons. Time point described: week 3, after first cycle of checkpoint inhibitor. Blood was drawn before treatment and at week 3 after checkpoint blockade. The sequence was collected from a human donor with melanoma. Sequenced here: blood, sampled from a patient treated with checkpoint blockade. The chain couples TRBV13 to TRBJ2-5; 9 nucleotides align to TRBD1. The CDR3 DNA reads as TGTGCCAGCAGCCAACCGGGACAGGGTGGGCAGACCCAGTACTTC. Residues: CASSQPGQGGQTQYF.